These 31 T cell receptor beta chains were sequenced from one sample in a study of T cell clonality in common variable immunodeficiency. Sequencing was performed with immunoSEQ multiplex PCR; in TCRdb, only in-frame clones are kept and a portion is missing. The sample presents 15,000 to 25,000 clones, none singletons. General study findings and limits: Fewer deletions and N-nucleotide insertions were reportedly seen in common variable immunodeficiency TCR beta sequences.

Their antigen targets remain unknown. The sample comprised peripheral blood mononuclear cells. The receptors come from a human donor with common variable immunodeficiency.

This clone was seen at least ten times. The CDR3 end falls 3 residues outside the read, so it is completed with the germline J gene. The chain joins TRBV30 to TRBJ2-1; D is undetermined. The CDR3 is 13 amino acids. Germline lookup yields CDR1 GTSNPN and CDR2 SVGIG (reference sequence). Deletions cut 0 bases from V and 4 bases from J, with 7 bases between. Partial CDR3 DNA: TGTGCCTGGAGTGTTGGGCAGTACAATGAG. Protein sequence: CAWSVGQYNE. The complete CDR3 reads CAWSVGQYNEQFF.

This clone occurred many times. The CDR3 end is not reached by the read, which stops 3 residues before it; the germline J gene fills it in. This chain connects TRBV10-3 to TRBJ2-5, with D unresolved. The CDR3 has 11 amino acids. From germline, CDR1 is ENHRY and CDR2 SYGVKD. The ends were cut back, 2 bases at V and 5 bases at J, with 3 bases in the middle. The covered CDR3 bases are TGTGCCATCAGTGAGAGCGAGACC. Translating gives CAISESET. The CDR3 reads in full as CAISESETQYF.

This clone has at least ten counts. The sequence runs out 3 residues before the end of the CDR3; the remainder is reconstructed from the germline J gene. The V and J genes are TRBV19 and TRBJ2-1; TRBD2 aligns across 10 bases. The CDR3 runs to 16 residues. CDR1 LNHDA and CDR2 SQIVND come from the germline V gene (reference sequence). V shed 3 bases and J 2 bases; nucleotides not matched to a gene: 4. CDR3 DNA, as far as it was read: TGTGCCAGTAGTATGGGAGCGGGGGGGACCTACAATGAG. It encodes CASSMGAGGTYNE. The full CDR3 is CASSMGAGGTYNEQFF.

This clone was recorded many times. The CDR3 here is CASLAGTEAFF. Partial CDR3 DNA: TGCGCCAGCCTCGCAGGCACTGAA. V usage is TRBV10-1 and J usage is TRBJ1-1; D uncertain. The read gets to within 3 residues of the CDR3 end, and the germline J gene fills in the rest. V was clipped by 8 bases and J by 4 bases, with 8 bases between them. This CDR3 has 11 amino acids. The germline V gene encodes CDR1 WNHNN and CDR2 SYGVQD (reference sequence).

This clone came up many times. The read is 3 residues too short to cover the CDR3 end, so that end is filled in from the germline J gene. The gene calls are TRBV28 and TRBJ2-3; 7 bases map to TRBD2. After removal of 5 bases from V and 1 base from J, the junction contained 9 bases not matched to a gene. The CDR3 extends over 16 amino acids. The germline CDR1 and CDR2 sequences are MDHEN and SYDVKM. The DNA read from the CDR3 is TGTGCCAGCAGTACCGGACTAGGGCGGCGCACAGATACG. It specifies CASSTGLGRRTDT. The complete CDR3 sequence is CASSTGLGRRTDTQYF.

This clone was seen at least ten times. The CDR3 end is not reached by the read, which stops 3 residues before it; the germline J gene fills it in. The chain recombines TRBV28 with TRBJ2-7, with TRBD1 matching 9 bases. The V and J ends lost 3 bases and 4 bases, in that order; junction bases with no gene match: 4. CDR3 length equals 14 residues. CDR1 is MDHEN and CDR2 is SYDVKM in the germline V gene. The CDR3 region is CASSFRQGVYEQYF. CDR3 DNA (partial): TGTGCCAGCAGTTTTCGACAGGGGGTATACGAG. Filled out from reference TRBV28 and TRBJ2-7, the complete variable domain reads DVKVTQSSRYLVKRTGEKVFLECVQDMDHENMFWYRQDPGLGLRLIYFSYDVKMKEKGDIPEGYSVSREKKERFSLILESASTNQTSMYLCASSFRQGVYEQYFGPGTRLTVT.

This clone has a count of ten or more. Read data end 3 residues before the CDR3 end; the end is taken from the germline J gene. The chain links TRBV29-1 to TRBJ1-5; D might be TRBD1 (5 bases). V dropped 1 base and J dropped 1 base, with 8 bases sitting between them. CDR1 SQVTM and CDR2 ANQGSEA come from the germline V gene. The CDR3 extends over 14 amino acids. CDR3 bases read: TGCAGCGTTGAAGTGCAGGGCAGCAATCAGCCC. Translated: CSVEVQGSNQP. The entire CDR3 reads CSVEVQGSNQPQHF.

This clone has at least ten counts. The CDR3 end lies 3 residues beyond the end of the read and is filled in from the germline J gene. The genes are TRBV28 and TRBJ2-1; 9 bases map to TRBD2. The V gene's germline CDR1 is MDHEN and CDR2 SYDVKM. This CDR3 is built from 15 residues. V lost 7 bases and J lost 2; bases outside the gene matches: 6. CDR3 bases read: TGTGCCAGCACCCGAGTAGCGGGGGCCTACAATGAG. This gives the protein CASTRVAGAYNE. The entire CDR3 protein is CASTRVAGAYNEQFF.

In its sample, this clone was seen many times. The read finishes 3 residues shy of the CDR3 end, and the germline J gene is used to complete it. Other DNA sequences in this specimen translate into the identical CDR3. V usage is TRBV5-6 and J usage is TRBJ1-3; D is possibly TRBD1 (6 bases). Per the germline V gene, CDR1 is SGHDT and CDR2 is YYEEEE. The CDR3 has 14 amino acids. V was clipped by 2 bases and J by 2 bases, with 8 bases between them. CDR3 region: CASSLRGTGNTIYF. The sequenced CDR3 bases are TGTGCCAGCAGCTTAAGGGGGACTGGAAACACC.

In this sample, this clone turned up many times. The read halts 3 residues ahead of the CDR3 end, with the missing end drawn from the germline J gene. The rearrangement uses TRBV18 and TRBJ1-4; D gene ambiguous. The CDR3 totals 18 residues. The V gene's germline CDR1 is KGHSH and CDR2 LQKENI. V lost 6 bases to trimming and J lost 0 bases, with 20 bases between them. CDR3 loop: CASSQLEWTGATNEKLFF. Incomplete CDR3 DNA: TGTGCCAGCTCCCAACTCGAATGGACTGGAGCAACTAATGAAAAA.

This clone was seen ten or more times. CDR3 DNA (partial): TGCGCCAGCAGTATGGACGGAGAACGGAGGGGAAAA. This gives the protein CASSMDGERRGK. The full CDR3 reads CASSMDGERRGKLFF. The V and J genes are TRBV5-1 and TRBJ1-4; TRBD1 might be the D (5 bases). The observed sequence ends 3 residues before the CDR3 terminus, with the missing tail filled in from the germline J gene. CDR1 is SGHRS and CDR2 is YFSETQ in the germline V gene. The CDR3 spans 15 residues. The V gene lost 5 bases and the J gene lost 10 bases, with 21 bases spanning the gap. Drawing the rest from reference TRBV5-1 and TRBJ1-4, the complete variable domain is KAGVTQTPRYLIKTRGQQVTLSCSPISGHRSVSWYQQTPGQGLQFLFEYFSETQRNKGNFPGRFSGRQFSNSRSEMNVSTLELGDSALYLCASSMDGERRGKLFFGSGTQLSVL.

For this clone: Read data end 3 residues before the CDR3 end; the end is taken from the germline J gene. This chain joins TRBV2 and TRBJ2-1, with no clear D. V gave up 3 bases and J gave up 5 bases, with 17 bases separating them. The CDR3 consists of 16 residues. The germline V gene encodes CDR1 SNHLY and CDR2 FYNNEI. The part of the CDR3 DNA that was read is TGTGCCAGCAGTGAGCAACCCCGGGTAGCAAACAATGAG. Translation gives CASSEQPRVANNE. Given in full, the CDR3 is CASSEQPRVANNEQFF.

This clone was recorded at least ten times. Coverage ceases 3 residues before the CDR3 finishes, and the germline J gene fills in the end. This chain joins TRBV4-1 and TRBJ1-1, with a tentative D call TRBD1 (6 bases). CDR3 size: 14 residues. Per the germline V gene, CDR1 is MGHRA and CDR2 is YSYEKL. Between the trimmed V and J ends, which lost 5 bases and 5 bases, there was a span of 15 bases. The chain's CDR3 is CASSGPLRGTEAFF. Partial CDR3 DNA: TGCGCCAGCAGCGGTCCCCTCAGGGGTACTGAA.

This clone was counted many times. The CDR3 end lies 3 residues beyond the end of the read and is filled in from the germline J gene. The genes are TRBV5-1 and TRBJ2-3; D perhaps matches TRBD1 (5 bases). The CDR3 runs to 13 residues. Trimming shortened V by 4 bases and J by 6 bases, and 12 bases separated the two germline ends. Germline-derived CDR1 and CDR2 are SGHRS and YFSETQ. The CDR3 here is CASSPQGRDTQYF. CDR3 DNA (partial): TGCGCCAGCAGCCCCCAGGGTAGGGATACG.

This clone was recorded at least ten times. The observed sequence ends 3 residues before the CDR3 terminus, with the missing tail filled in from the germline J gene. The genes are TRBV18 and TRBJ2-7, with D perhaps TRBD1 (5 bases). The germline gives CDR1 KGHSH, CDR2 LQKENI. V was clipped by 0 bases and J by 6 bases, with 12 bases between them. This CDR3 spans 14 amino acids. The CDR3 DNA, read in part, is TGTGCCAGCTCACCACCGACCCAGGGTCCCGAG. Its protein product is CASSPPTQGPE. In full, the CDR3 reads CASSPPTQGPEQYF. Full variable domain (remainder filled in from reference TRBV18 and TRBJ2-7): NAGVMQNPRHLVRRRGQEARLRCSPMKGHSHVYWYRQLPEEGLKFMVYLQKENIIDESGMPKERFSAEFPKEGPSILRIQQVVRGDSAAYFCASSPPTQGPEQYFGPGTRLTVT.

In its sample, this clone was seen many times. The read ends 3 residues before the CDR3 terminus; that terminus is restored from the germline J gene. Other DNA sequences in this specimen translate into the identical CDR3. The chain is built from TRBV7-9 and TRBJ1-3, with 11 bases that match TRBD1. This CDR3 is built from 15 residues. In germline, CDR1 is SEHNR, CDR2 FQNEAQ (reference sequence). V was pared by 5 bases and J by 3 bases, with 3 bases of the junction left unmatched. CDR3 sequence reads: CASSLGQGDGNTIYF. Incomplete CDR3 DNA: TGTGCCAGCAGCCTGGGACAGGGGGATGGAAACACC.

This clone was picked up many times. The CDR3 end lies 3 residues beyond the end of the read and is filled in from the germline J gene. V gene TRBV5-1 combines with J gene TRBJ2-5, with D possibly TRBD2 on 5 matching bases. Looked up from germline, CDR1 is SGHRS and CDR2 is YFSETQ. This CDR3 is 13 amino acids long. Trimming left V 4 bases short and J 3 bases short, with 10 bases between. The sequenced part of the CDR3 DNA is TGCGCCAGCAGCCGATCCGGGGAAGAGACC. Its protein product is CASSRSGEET. The complete CDR3 protein is CASSRSGEETQYF.

This clone was found a few times. The CDR3 extends 3 residues past the end of the read, so its final part is completed from the germline J gene. V usage is TRBV6-1 and J usage is TRBJ1-2, with D unresolved. Germline V gene data show CDR1 as MNHNS and CDR2 as SASEGT. This CDR3 region has 15 residues. V was shortened by 3 bases and J by 4 bases, with 15 bases between the two germline ends. CDR3 residues: CASSDMERPGYGYTF. Incomplete CDR3 DNA: TGTGCCAGCAGTGATATGGAACGGCCAGGCTATGGC.

In its sample, this clone was seen many times. The read ends 3 residues before the CDR3 terminus; that terminus is restored from the germline J gene. This chain connects TRBV5-1 to TRBJ1-6; 8 nucleotides line up with TRBD1. The CDR3 covers 16 residues. Germline assignment: CDR1 SGHRS and CDR2 YFSETQ. V shed 0 bases, J shed 5 bases, and the junction held 4 bases outside the gene matches. The DNA read from the CDR3 is TGCGCCAGCAGCTTGGAGACAGGGGTGAATAATTCACCC. Its translation: CASSLETGVNNSP. The whole CDR3 sequence is CASSLETGVNNSPLHF. The whole variable domain, filled in from reference TRBV5-1 and TRBJ1-6, reads KAGVTQTPRYLIKTRGQQVTLSCSPISGHRSVSWYQQTPGQGLQFLFEYFSETQRNKGNFPGRFSGRQFSNSRSEMNVSTLELGDSALYLCASSLETGVNNSPLHFGNGTRLTVT.

This clone was seen many times. The CDR3 region is CASSSQGYQPQHF. The sequenced part of the CDR3 DNA is TGTGCCAGTAGTAGTCAGGGATATCAGCCC. The chain joins TRBV19 to TRBJ1-5, with a possible D match to TRBD1 (5 bases). The sequenced fragment ends 3 residues before the CDR3 boundary, so the rest is inferred from the germline J gene. The CDR3 runs to 13 residues. V was clipped by 4 bases and J by 5 bases, with 9 bases between them. Per the germline V gene, CDR1 is LNHDA and CDR2 is SQIVND (reference sequence).

This clone came up many times. The CDR3 goes on 3 residues after the read ends, and that part is filled in from the germline J gene. The rearrangement joins TRBV5-1 to TRBJ2-1, with 15 nucleotides matching TRBD2. Trimming at V came to 6 bases and at J to 0 bases, leaving 13 bases not matched to a gene. This CDR3 has 20 residues. CDR1 SGHRS and CDR2 YFSETQ come from the germline V gene. CDR3 DNA (partial): TGCGCCAGCATCCTCGGACTAGCGGGGGGGACTCAAAGCTCCTACAATGAG. Amino acid sequence: CASILGLAGGTQSSYNE. In full, the CDR3 reads CASILGLAGGTQSSYNEQFF.

Ten or more counts support this clone. The sequence runs out 3 residues before the end of the CDR3; the remainder is reconstructed from the germline J gene. The rearrangement links TRBV20-1 to TRBJ1-2; D call uncertain. From germline, CDR1 is DFQATT and CDR2 SNEGSKA (reference sequence). The CDR3 has 12 residues. Trimming took off 0 bases at V and 7 bases at J, with 9 bases between the two ends. Here the CDR3 reads CSARDQGSGYTF. The CDR3 DNA, read in part, is TGCAGTGCTAGAGATCAAGGCTCTGGC.

This clone was observed many times. The sequenced fragment ends 3 residues before the CDR3 boundary, so the rest is inferred from the germline J gene. This chain connects TRBV4-1 to TRBJ1-1, with TRBD1 matching over 7 bases. V shed 1 base and J 1 base; nucleotides not matched to a gene: 6. Germline V lookup: CDR1 MGHRA, CDR2 YSYEKL. The CDR3 is 16 amino acids. CDR3 in amino acids: CASSQVAGGGNTEAFF. The CDR3 DNA, read in part, is TGCGCCAGCAGCCAAGTTGCAGGGGGAGGGAACACTGAA.

This clone showed up just a few times. The CDR3 DNA, read in part, is TGTGCCAGTAGTATAGTAAAAGAGACC. This encodes CASSIVKET. The whole CDR3 protein is CASSIVKETQYF. The rearrangement joins TRBV19 to TRBJ2-5; D uncertain. The DNA ends 3 residues before the CDR3 does, and the rest of the CDR3 is filled in from the germline J gene. V gave up 1 base and J gave up 3 bases, with 3 bases separating them. CDR3 length: 12 amino acids. Germline loops: CDR1 LNHDA, CDR2 SQIVND (reference sequence).

In its sample, this clone was seen many times. The read terminates 3 residues before the CDR3 end, so the remaining end is supplied by the germline J gene. This rearrangement joins TRBV6-1 to TRBJ2-5; D is ambiguous. Germline lookup yields CDR1 MNHNS and CDR2 SASEGT. V lost 1 base to trimming and J lost 2 bases, with 8 bases between them. The CDR3 runs 14 residues. Incomplete CDR3 DNA: TGTGCCAGCAGTGAAGGCCGCCTACAAGAGACC. Protein: CASSEGRLQET. The complete CDR3 protein is CASSEGRLQETQYF.

This clone occurred many times. The read ends 3 residues early relative to the CDR3; the germline J gene fills the gap. The chain carries TRBV19 and TRBJ1-2; maybe TRBD1 (6 bases). Germline values: CDR1 LNHDA, CDR2 SQIVND (reference sequence). Between the trimmed V and J ends, which lost 1 base and 4 bases, there was a span of 16 bases. This CDR3 has 16 residues. CDR3 sequence reads: CASSIGQTQGVYGYTF. The part of the CDR3 DNA that was read is TGTGCCAGTAGTATAGGCCAAACACAGGGAGTCTATGGC.

For this clone: The observed sequence ends 3 residues before the CDR3 terminus, with the missing tail filled in from the germline J gene. The chain couples TRBV19 to TRBJ2-3; TRBD2 matches 8 bases. The CDR3 totals 14 residues. Germline-derived CDR1 and CDR2 are LNHDA and SQIVND (reference sequence). Unmatched junction bases numbered 5, after V lost 3 bases and J lost 6 bases. The DNA read from the CDR3 is TGTGCCAGTAGTATGGCGGGGGGTTTGGATACG. Translating it yields CASSMAGGLDT. The whole CDR3 region reads CASSMAGGLDTQYF.

This clone came up many times. Read data end 3 residues before the CDR3 end; the end is taken from the germline J gene. The V call is TRBV5-4, the J call TRBJ2-7, with 15 bases aligning to TRBD2. The CDR3 is 16 residues long. After removal of 5 bases from V and 5 bases from J, the junction contained 8 bases not matched to a gene. CDR1 and CDR2 (germline): SGHNT, YYREEE (reference sequence). This CDR3 reads CASRPGTSGGRHEQYF. Incomplete CDR3 DNA: TGTGCCAGCAGGCCCGGGACTAGCGGGGGGAGACACGAG. Combining the CDR3 with reference TRBV5-4 and TRBJ2-7 gives the whole variable domain ETGVTQSPTHLIKTRGQQVTLRCSSQSGHNTVSWYQQALGQGPQFIFQYYREEENGRGNFPPRFSGLQFPNYSSELNVNALELDDSALYLCASRPGTSGGRHEQYFGPGTRLTVT.

This clone was seen ten or more times. The read terminates 3 residues ahead of where the CDR3 ends, so the germline J gene completes it. The J gene is TRBJ2-1, the V gene TRBV5-1; 8 bases are shared with TRBD1. Germline V lookup: CDR1 SGHRS, CDR2 YFSETQ. The CDR3 has 17 residues. J was trimmed by 1 base and V by 1 base; bases with no gene match: 7. CDR3 sequence: CASSLWQGALSYNEQFF. Partial CDR3 DNA: TGCGCCAGCAGCTTGTGGCAGGGGGCCTTATCCTACAATGAG.

This clone appeared many times. The sequenced CDR3 bases are TGTGCCAGCAGCTTGCTTCCAGGGGGCTACGAG. As protein: CASSLLPGGYE. The complete CDR3 reads CASSLLPGGYEQYF. This chain joins TRBV5-5 and TRBJ2-7, with 7 nucleotides matching TRBD1. The missing CDR3 end, 3 residues past where the read stops, is filled in from the germline J gene. The length of the CDR3 is 14 residues. Trimming took 1 base from V and 3 from J; bases not matched to a gene: 4. Germline loops: CDR1 SGHKS, CDR2 YYEKEE (reference sequence).

The table lists this clone with many counts. The read ends 3 residues early relative to the CDR3; the germline J gene fills the gap. The J gene is TRBJ1-3, the V gene TRBV19, with TRBD1 as a possible D gene (5 bases). CDR1 is LNHDA and CDR2 is SQIVND in the germline V gene (reference sequence). The CDR3 length is 16 residues. V was cut by 5 bases and J by 0 bases, with 14 bases left in between. CDR3 sequence: CASSLRDSLSGNTIYF. The part of the CDR3 DNA that was read is TGTGCCAGTAGTCTTCGGGACTCCCTCTCTGGAAACACC.